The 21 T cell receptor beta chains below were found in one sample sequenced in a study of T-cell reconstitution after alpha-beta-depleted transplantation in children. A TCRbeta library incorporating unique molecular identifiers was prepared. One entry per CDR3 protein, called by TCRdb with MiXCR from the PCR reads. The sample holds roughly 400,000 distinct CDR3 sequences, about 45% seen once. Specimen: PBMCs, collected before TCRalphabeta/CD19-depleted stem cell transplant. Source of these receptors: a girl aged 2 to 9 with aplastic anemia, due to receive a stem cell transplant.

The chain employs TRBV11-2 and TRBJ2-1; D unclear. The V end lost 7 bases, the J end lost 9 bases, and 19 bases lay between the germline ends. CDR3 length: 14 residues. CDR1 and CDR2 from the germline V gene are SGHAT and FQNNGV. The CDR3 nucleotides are TGTGCCAGCACCCAACGGGTGCAGTACGGTGAGCAGTTCTTC. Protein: CASTQRVQYGEQFF.

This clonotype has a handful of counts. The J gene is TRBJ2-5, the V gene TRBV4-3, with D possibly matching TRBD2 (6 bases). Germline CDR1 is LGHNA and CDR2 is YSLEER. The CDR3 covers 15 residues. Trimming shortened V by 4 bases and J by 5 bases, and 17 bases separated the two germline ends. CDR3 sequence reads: CASSRRGAQTETQYF. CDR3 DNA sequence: TGCGCCAGCAGCCGCCGCGGGGCCCAGACGGAGACCCAGTACTTC.

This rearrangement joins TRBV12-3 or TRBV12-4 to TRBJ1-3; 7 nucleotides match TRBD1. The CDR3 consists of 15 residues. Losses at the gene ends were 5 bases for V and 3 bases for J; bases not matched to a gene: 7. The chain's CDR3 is CASSPRQGNGNTIYF. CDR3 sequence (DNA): TGTGCCAGCAGTCCGAGACAGGGAAATGGAAACACCATATATTTT.

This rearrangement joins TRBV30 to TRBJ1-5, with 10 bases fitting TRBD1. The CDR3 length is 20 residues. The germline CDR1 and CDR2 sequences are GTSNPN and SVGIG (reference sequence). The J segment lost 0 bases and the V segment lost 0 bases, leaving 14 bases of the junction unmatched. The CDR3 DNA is TGTGCCTGGAGTGTACCCAGGAGTTACGGGACAGGGGATAGCAATCAGCCCCAGCATTTT. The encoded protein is CAWSVPRSYGTGDSNQPQHF.

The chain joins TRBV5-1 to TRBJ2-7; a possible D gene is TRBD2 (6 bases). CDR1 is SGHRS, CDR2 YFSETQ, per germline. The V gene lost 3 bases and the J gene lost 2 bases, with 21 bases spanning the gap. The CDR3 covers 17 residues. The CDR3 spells CASSWGPGRGFPYEQYF. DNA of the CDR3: TGCGCCAGCAGCTGGGGACCGGGGCGGGGATTCCCCTACGAGCAGTACTTC.

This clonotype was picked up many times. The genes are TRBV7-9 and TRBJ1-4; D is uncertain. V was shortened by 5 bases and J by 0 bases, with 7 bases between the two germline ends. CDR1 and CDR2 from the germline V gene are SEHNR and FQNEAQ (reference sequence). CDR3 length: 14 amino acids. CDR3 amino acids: CASSRVATNEKLFF. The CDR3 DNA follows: TGTGCCAGCAGCCGGGTCGCAACTAATGAAAAACTGTTTTTT.

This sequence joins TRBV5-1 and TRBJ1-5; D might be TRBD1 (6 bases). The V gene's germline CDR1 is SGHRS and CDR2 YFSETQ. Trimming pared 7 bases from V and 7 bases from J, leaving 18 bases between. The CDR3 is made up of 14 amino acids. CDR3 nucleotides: TGCGCCAGCGGGCCACAAACAGGGAAACAGCCCCAGCATTTT. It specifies CASGPQTGKQPQHF.

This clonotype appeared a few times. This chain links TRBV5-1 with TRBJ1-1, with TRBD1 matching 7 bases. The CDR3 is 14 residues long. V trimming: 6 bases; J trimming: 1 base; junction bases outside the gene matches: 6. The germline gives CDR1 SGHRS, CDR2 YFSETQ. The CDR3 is CASTKQGPNTEAFF. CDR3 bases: TGCGCCAGCACTAAACAGGGGCCGAACACTGAAGCTTTCTTT.

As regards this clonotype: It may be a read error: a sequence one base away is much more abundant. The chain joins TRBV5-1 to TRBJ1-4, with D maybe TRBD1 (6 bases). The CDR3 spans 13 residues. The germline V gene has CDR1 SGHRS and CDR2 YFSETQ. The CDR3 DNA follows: TGCGCCGGCAGCTTGGGGGGCGATGAAAAACTGTTTTTT. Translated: CAGSLGGDEKLFF.

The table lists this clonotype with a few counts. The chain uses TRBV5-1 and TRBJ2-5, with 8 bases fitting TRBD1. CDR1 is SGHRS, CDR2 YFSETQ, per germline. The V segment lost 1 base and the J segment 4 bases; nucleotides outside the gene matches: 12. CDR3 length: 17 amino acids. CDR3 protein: CASSLQGAPESRETQYF. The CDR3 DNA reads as TGCGCCAGCAGCTTGCAGGGGGCCCCTGAAAGCAGAGAGACCCAGTACTTC.

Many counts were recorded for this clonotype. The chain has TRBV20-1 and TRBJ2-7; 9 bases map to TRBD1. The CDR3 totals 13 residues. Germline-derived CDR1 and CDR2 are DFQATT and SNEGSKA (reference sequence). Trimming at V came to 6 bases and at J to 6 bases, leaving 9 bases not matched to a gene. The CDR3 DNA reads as TGCAGTGCCTATGACAGGGGGAAGGTCGAGCAGTACTTC. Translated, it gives CSAYDRGKVEQYF.

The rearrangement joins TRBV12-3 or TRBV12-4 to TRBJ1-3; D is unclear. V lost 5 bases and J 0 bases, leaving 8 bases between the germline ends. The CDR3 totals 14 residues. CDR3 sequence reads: CASSQTGSGNTIYF. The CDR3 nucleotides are TGTGCCAGCAGTCAGACGGGCTCTGGAAACACCATATATTTT.

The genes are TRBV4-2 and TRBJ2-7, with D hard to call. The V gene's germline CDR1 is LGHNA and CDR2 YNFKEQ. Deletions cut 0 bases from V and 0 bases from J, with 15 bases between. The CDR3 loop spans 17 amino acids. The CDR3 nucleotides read TGTGCCAGCAGCCAAGATATATCGCTGGGTTACTCCTACGAGCAGTACTTC. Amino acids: CASSQDISLGYSYEQYF.

The CDR3 DNA reads TGCGCCAGCAGCCCCGCACGGGTGATGAACACTGAAGCTTTCTTT. Its translation is CASSPARVMNTEAFF. The chain couples TRBV4-1 to TRBJ1-1; no clear D. CDR1 and CDR2 (germline): MGHRA, YSYEKL. V lost 4 bases and J lost 0, with 12 bases in between. This CDR3 comprises 15 residues.

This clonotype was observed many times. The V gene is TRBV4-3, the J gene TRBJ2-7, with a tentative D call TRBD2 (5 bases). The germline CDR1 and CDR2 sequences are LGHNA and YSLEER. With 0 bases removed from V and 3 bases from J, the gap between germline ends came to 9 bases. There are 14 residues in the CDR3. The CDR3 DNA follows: TGCGCCAGCAGCCAAGAGAGGGTAAGCTACGAGCAGTACTTC. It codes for CASSQERVSYEQYF.

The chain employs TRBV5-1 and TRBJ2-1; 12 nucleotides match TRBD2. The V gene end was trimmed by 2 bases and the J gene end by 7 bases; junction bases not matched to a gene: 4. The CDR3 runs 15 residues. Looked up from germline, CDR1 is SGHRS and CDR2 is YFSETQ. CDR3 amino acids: CASSFLAGGSNEQFF. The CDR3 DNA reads TGCGCCAGCAGCTTTCTAGCGGGGGGGAGTAATGAGCAGTTCTTC.

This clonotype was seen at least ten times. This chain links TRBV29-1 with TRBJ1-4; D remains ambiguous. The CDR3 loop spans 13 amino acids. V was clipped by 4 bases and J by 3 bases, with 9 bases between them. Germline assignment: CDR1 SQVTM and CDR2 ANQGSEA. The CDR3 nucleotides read TGCAGCGTTGGACCCCGGGCTAATGAAAAACTGTTTTTT. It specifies CSVGPRANEKLFF.

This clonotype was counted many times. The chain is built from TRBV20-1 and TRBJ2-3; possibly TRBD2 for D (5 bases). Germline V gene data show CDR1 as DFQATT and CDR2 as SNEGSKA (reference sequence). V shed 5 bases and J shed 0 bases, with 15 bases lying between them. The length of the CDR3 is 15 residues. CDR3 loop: CSAPAAGTSTDTQYF. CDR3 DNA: TGCAGTGCTCCTGCGGCGGGCACTAGCACAGATACGCAGTATTTT.

Written as DNA, the CDR3 is TGTGCCAGCAGCCAAGCTTCAAGCCTTGGCTACGAGCAGTACTTC. Protein sequence: CASSQASSLGYEQYF. The V and J genes are TRBV4-2 and TRBJ2-7; D is unresolved. With 1 base removed from V and 3 bases from J, the gap between germline ends came to 13 bases. This CDR3 contains 15 residues. Per germline, CDR1 LGHNA and CDR2 YNFKEQ.

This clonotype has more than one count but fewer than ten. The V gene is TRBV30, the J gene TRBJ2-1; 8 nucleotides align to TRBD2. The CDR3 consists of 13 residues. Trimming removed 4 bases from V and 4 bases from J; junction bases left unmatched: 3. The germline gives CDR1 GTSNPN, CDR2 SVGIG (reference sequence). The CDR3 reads CAWTSGLYNEQFF. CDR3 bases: TGTGCCTGGACTAGCGGGCTGTACAATGAGCAGTTCTTC.

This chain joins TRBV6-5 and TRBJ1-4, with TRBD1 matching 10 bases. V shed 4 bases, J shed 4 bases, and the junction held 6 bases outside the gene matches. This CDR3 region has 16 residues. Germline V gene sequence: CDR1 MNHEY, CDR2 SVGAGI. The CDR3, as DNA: TGTGCCAGCAGTTCTGGGACAGGGGCCGATAATGAAAAACTGTTTTTT. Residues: CASSSGTGADNEKLFF.